This T cell receptor (beta chain) emerged from a study of yellow fever vaccine responses in identical twins. The V segment lost 4 bases and the J segment 0 bases; nucleotides outside the gene matches: 5. The CDR3 extends over 15 amino acids. Germline V gene sequence: CDR1 DFQATT, CDR2 SNEGSKA (reference sequence). Each CDR3 protein is one row after TCRdb ran MiXCR on the RT-PCR reads. The sample carries 3,000 to 4,500 distinct CDR3 sequences, roughly 89% recorded once. Points from the study as a whole: Reportedly, the T cell response mounted by twins to vaccine seemed partly convergent, partly personalized.

With regard to this clonotype: Its antigen is unidentified.

The V and J genes are TRBV20-1 and TRBJ2-3; TRBD2 matches 9 bases. The sequence was collected from a woman between 18 and 29 years old who received the yellow fever vaccine. Specimen: T cells from blood (PBMCs), unsorted or a sorted subset (not recorded which), collected before or after yellow fever vaccination (not recorded which). The CDR3 is CSAKYTSGSTDTQYF. In DNA, the CDR3 is TGCAGTGCTAAGTACACTAGCGGGAGCACAGATACGCAGTATTTT.